The 15 T cell receptor beta chains reported below all come from one sample, sequenced in a study of blood T cell repertoires in COVID-19. Data came from immunoSEQ multiplex PCR; TCRdb stores just in-frame clones and leaves some out. The sample has about 170,000 clones; over 80% are singletons. Sample: peripheral blood. The receptor source for this set is a woman in her sixties or seventies with acute or convalescent COVID-19.

This chain links TRBV19 with TRBJ1-2; TRBD1 might be the D (5 bases). Germline assignment: CDR1 LNHDA and CDR2 SQIVND (reference sequence). The CDR3 consists of 14 residues. V was clipped by 6 bases and J by 3 bases, with 14 bases between them. CDR3 bases: TGTGCCAGTAGCGTCAGGGAGGCGGACTATGGCTACACCTTC. Amino acid sequence: CASSVREADYGYTF.

The V and J genes are TRBV5-1 and TRBJ1-2; no clear D. V dropped 0 bases and J dropped 4 bases, with 10 bases sitting between them. The CDR3 covers 14 residues. CDR1 is SGHRS, CDR2 YFSETQ, per germline. The CDR3, as DNA: TGCGCCAGCAGCTTGGCCGCGAGTAGCTATGGCTACACCTTC. This translates into CASSLAASSYGYTF. Together with reference TRBV5-1 and TRBJ1-2, the CDR3 gives the full variable domain: KAGVTQTPRYLIKTRGQQVTLSCSPISGHRSVSWYQQTPGQGLQFLFEYFSETQRNKGNFPGRFSGRQFSNSRSEMNVSTLELGDSALYLCASSLAASSYGYTFGSGTRLTVV.

In this sample, this clone turned up once. The rearrangement joins TRBV3-1 (or the pseudogene TRBV3-2) to TRBJ2-3; no definite D call. Germline V CDR1 and CDR2: LGHDT, YNNKEL (reference sequence). There are 15 residues in the CDR3. The V and J ends lost 2 bases and 4 bases respectively, with 13 bases between them. In DNA, the CDR3 is TGTGCCAGCAGCCAACCTGGCCCCGCGGCAGATACGCAGTATTTT. Its protein is CASSQPGPAADTQYF.

The V and J genes are TRBV12-5 and TRBJ2-3; D gene uncertain. The V end lost 8 bases, the J end lost 2 bases, and 14 bases lay between the germline ends. CDR1 and CDR2 from the germline V gene are LGHNT and FRNRAP. This CDR3 spans 14 amino acids. In nucleotides, the CDR3 is TGTGCTAGTTTGTCTCAGTCTTCCACAGATACGCAGTATTTT. This encodes CASLSQSSTDTQYF.

A note on this clone: The junction departs from the called germline gene at one end, perhaps through a read error. This chain links TRBV3-1 (or the pseudogene TRBV3-2) with TRBJ1-1; D is uncertain. Germline V gene sequence: CDR1 LGHDT, CDR2 YNNKEL (reference sequence). This CDR3 has 11 amino acids. As DNA, the CDR3 is TGTGCCAGCAGACAGAACAGTGAAGCTTTCTTT. Encoded protein: CASRQNSEAFF.

The J gene is TRBJ2-1, the V gene TRBV5-5, with 8 nucleotides matching TRBD2. CDR3 length: 15 residues. Germline loops: CDR1 SGHKS, CDR2 YYEKEE (reference sequence). J gave up 9 bases and V 0 bases, and 8 bases lay outside the gene matches. CDR3 bases: TGTGCCAGCAGCTTGGACGGGGGGGCCTGGAGTGAGCAGTTCTTC. Residues: CASSLDGGAWSEQFF.

The J gene is TRBJ2-3, the V gene TRBV7-3, with D perhaps TRBD2 (6 bases). Germline loops: CDR1 SGHTA, CDR2 FQGTGA. The V end was cut by 4 bases, the J end by 0 bases, with 14 bases between. This CDR3 comprises 16 residues. This CDR3 reads CASSSLQRVSTDTQYF. CDR3 nucleotides: TGTGCCAGCAGCTCTCTCCAGCGGGTTAGCACAGATACGCAGTATTTT.

J is TRBJ2-7 and V is TRBV7-9, with TRBD1 matching over 7 bases. V lost 5 bases to trimming and J lost 2 bases; unmatched junction nucleotides: 15. The CDR3 runs 17 residues. CDR1 is SEHNR, CDR2 FQNEAQ, per germline (reference sequence). The CDR3 DNA sequence: TGTGCCAGCAGCCCGCCCGGGACAGTTAAGGTTGCCTACGAGCAGTACTTC. Its protein product is CASSPPGTVKVAYEQYF.

This sequence joins TRBV18 and TRBJ2-7, with D tentatively TRBD1 (6 bases). CDR1 is KGHSH, CDR2 LQKENI, per germline. Trimming removed 2 bases from V and 2 bases from J, with 13 bases in between. CDR3 size: 15 residues. In DNA form, the CDR3 reads TGTGCCAGCTCACCATCCGGGCAGGGGACCTACGAGCAGTACTTC. As protein: CASSPSGQGTYEQYF.

The chain employs TRBV6-2 or TRBV6-3 and TRBJ1-3; D call uncertain. This CDR3 has 16 amino acids. CDR1 MNHEY and CDR2 SVGEGT come from the germline V gene. V was clipped by 0 bases and J by 0 bases, with 9 bases between them. CDR3 DNA sequence: TGTGCCAGCAGTTACTCGGCCGCAAGCTCTGGAAACACCATATATTTT. This gives the protein CASSYSAASSGNTIYF.

The chain links TRBV5-6 to TRBJ2-7, with D perhaps TRBD1 (6 bases). Germline CDR1 reads SGHDT; CDR2 reads YYEEEE. This CDR3 region has 14 residues. Between the trimmed V and J ends, which lost 3 bases and 6 bases, there was a span of 16 bases. CDR3 amino acids: CASSSAGVTGEQYF. CDR3 nucleotide sequence: TGTGCCAGCAGCTCGGCAGGGGTAACTGGCGAGCAGTACTTC.

CDR3 protein: CASSGVCPGASYEQYF. The CDR3 bases are TGTGCCAGCAGCGGGGTTTGCCCAGGGGCGTCCTACGAGCAGTACTTC. The gene calls are TRBV21-1 and TRBJ2-7; the table's D call, TRBD1, was not checked against the DNA. TRBV21-1 is labeled a pseudogene. The CDR3 spans 16 residues.

J is TRBJ2-1 and V is TRBV5-5; 9 bases align to TRBD2. V shed 2 bases and J 7 bases; nucleotides not matched to a gene: 7. CDR1 is SGHKS, CDR2 YYEKEE, per germline (reference sequence). This CDR3 contains 15 residues. The CDR3 nucleotides read TGTGCCAGCAGCTTAGGGACTAGCACGGAAAATGAGCAGTTCTTC. Encoded protein: CASSLGTSTENEQFF.

The chain recombines TRBV6-5 with TRBJ1-2; 7 bases match TRBD1. CDR1 and CDR2 from the germline V gene are MNHEY and SVGAGI. The length of the CDR3 is 15 residues. After removal of 4 bases from V and 8 bases from J, the junction contained 13 bases not matched to a gene. The CDR3 spells CASSSKGYRGSGYTF. CDR3 sequence (DNA): TGTGCCAGCAGTTCGAAGGGTTACAGGGGATCGGGCTACACCTTC.

This chain links TRBV7-2 with TRBJ1-1; D ambiguous. This CDR3 has 15 residues. V lost 3 bases and J 1 base, leaving 12 bases between the germline ends. Looked up from germline, CDR1 is SGHTA and CDR2 is FQGNSA. For the CDR3, the DNA is TGTGCCAGCAGCTTCCAGAGGTCGGGGAACACTGAAGCTTTCTTT. This encodes CASSFQRSGNTEAFF.